The clone carrying this T cell receptor (beta chain) has just one count. V was trimmed by 0 bases and J by 0 bases, leaving 11 bases between them. CDR1 is SGHRS and CDR2 is YFSETQ in the germline V gene. The CDR3 runs to 16 residues. The data originate from a study of blood T cell repertoires in COVID-19. The repertoire was sequenced with immunoSEQ multiplex PCR; TCRdb's copy has only in-frame clones and lacks some. The sample lists under 300,000 clones; over 80% were seen once. Sequencing used peripheral blood. The V gene is TRBV5-1, the J gene TRBJ2-3, with D possibly TRBD2 on 5 matching bases. This sequence was found in a man aged 30 to 39 who had recovered from COVID-19. In nucleotides, the CDR3 is TGCGCCAGCAGCTTGGCCAAGGGCGGGAGCACAGATACGCAGTATTTT. Translating it yields CASSLAKGGSTDTQYF.